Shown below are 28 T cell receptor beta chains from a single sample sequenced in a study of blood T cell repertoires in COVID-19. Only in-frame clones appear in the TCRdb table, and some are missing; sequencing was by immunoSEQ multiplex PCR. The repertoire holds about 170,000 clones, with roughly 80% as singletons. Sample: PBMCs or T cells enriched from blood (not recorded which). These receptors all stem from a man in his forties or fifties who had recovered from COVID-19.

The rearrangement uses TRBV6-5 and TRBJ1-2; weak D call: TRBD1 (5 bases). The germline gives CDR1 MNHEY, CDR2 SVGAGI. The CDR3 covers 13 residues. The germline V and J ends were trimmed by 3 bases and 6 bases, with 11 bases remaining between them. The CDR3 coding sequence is TGTGCCAGCAGTTATGCAGGGAATAATGGCTACACCTTC. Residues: CASSYAGNNGYTF.

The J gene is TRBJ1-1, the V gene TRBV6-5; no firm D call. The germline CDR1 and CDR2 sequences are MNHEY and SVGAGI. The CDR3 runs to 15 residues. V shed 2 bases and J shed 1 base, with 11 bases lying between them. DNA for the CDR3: TGTGCCAGCAGTTACCCCTTAGAGGGGAACACTGAAGCTTTCTTT. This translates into CASSYPLEGNTEAFF.

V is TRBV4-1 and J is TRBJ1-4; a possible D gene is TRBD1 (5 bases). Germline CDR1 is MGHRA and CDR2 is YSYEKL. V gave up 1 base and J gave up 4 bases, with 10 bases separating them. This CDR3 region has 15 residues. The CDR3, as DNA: TGCGCCAGCAGCCAAGGACAGTCGGGTAATGAAAAACTGTTTTTT. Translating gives CASSQGQSGNEKLFF.

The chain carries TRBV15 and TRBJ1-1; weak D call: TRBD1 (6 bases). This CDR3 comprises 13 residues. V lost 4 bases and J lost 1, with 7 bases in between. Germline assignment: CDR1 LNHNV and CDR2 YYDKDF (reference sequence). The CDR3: CATSMTGNTEAFF. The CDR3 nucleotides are TGTGCCACCAGCATGACAGGGAACACTGAAGCTTTCTTT.

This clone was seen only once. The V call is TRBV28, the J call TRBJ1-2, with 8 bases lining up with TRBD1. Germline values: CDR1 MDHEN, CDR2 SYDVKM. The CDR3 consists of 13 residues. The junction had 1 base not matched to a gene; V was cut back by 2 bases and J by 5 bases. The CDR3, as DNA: TGTGCCAGCAGTTTACAGGGGGCATATGGCTACACCTTC. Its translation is CASSLQGAYGYTF.

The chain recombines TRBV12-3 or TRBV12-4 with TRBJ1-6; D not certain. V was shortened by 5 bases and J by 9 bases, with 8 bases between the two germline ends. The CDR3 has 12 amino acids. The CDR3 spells CASSPFGSPLHF. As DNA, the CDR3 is TGTGCCAGCAGTCCCTTCGGTTCACCCCTCCACTTT.

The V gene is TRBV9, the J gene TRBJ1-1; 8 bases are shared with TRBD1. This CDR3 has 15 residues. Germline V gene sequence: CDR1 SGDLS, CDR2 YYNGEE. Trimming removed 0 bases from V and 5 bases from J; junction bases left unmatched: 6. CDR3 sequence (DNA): TGTGCCAGCAGCGTAGTGCAGGGGGCGCGGACTGAAGCTTTCTTT. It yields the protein CASSVVQGARTEAFF.

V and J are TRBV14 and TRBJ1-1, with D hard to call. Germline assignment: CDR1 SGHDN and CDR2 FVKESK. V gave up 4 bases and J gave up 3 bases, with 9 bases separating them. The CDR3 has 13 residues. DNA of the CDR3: TGTGCCAGCAGCCTGAGTATCGACACTGAAGCTTTCTTT. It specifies CASSLSIDTEAFF.

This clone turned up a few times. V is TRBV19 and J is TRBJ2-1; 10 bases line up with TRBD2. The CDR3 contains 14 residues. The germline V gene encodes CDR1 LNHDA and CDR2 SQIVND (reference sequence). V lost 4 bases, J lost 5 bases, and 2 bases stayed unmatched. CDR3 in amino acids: CASSRLAGDNEQFF. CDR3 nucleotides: TGTGCCAGTAGTAGGCTAGCGGGGGACAATGAGCAGTTCTTC. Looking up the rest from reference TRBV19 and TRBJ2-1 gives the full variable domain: DGGITQSPKYLFRKEGQNVTLSCEQNLNHDAMYWYRQDPGQGLRLIYYSQIVNDFQKGDIAEGYSVSREKKESFPLTVTSAQKNPTAFYLCASSRLAGDNEQFFGPGTRLTVL.

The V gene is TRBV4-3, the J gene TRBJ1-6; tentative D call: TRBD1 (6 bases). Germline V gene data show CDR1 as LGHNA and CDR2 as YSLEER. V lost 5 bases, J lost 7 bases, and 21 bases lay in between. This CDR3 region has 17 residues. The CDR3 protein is CASSSRWGAGTNSPLHF. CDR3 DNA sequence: TGCGCCAGCAGCTCAAGGTGGGGCGCAGGGACAAATTCACCCCTCCACTTT.

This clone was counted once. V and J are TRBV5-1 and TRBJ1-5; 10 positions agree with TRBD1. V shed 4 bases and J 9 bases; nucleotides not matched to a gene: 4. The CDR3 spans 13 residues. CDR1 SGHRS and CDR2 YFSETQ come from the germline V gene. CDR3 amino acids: CASSLGQGRPQHF. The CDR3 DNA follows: TGCGCCAGCAGCCTGGGACAGGGGAGGCCCCAGCATTTT.

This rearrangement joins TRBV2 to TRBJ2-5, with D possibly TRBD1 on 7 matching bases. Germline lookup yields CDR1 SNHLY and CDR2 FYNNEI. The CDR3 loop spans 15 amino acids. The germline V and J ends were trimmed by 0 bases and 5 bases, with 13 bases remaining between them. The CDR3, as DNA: TGTGCCAGCAGTGAAGCGCTTGCAGGGGGGGAGACCCAGTACTTC. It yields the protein CASSEALAGGETQYF.

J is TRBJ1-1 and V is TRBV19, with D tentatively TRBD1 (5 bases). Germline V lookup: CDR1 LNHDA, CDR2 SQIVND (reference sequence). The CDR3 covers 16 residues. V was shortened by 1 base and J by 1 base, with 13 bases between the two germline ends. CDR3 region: CASSIGALGGNTEAFF. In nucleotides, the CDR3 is TGTGCCAGTAGTATAGGGGCCCTCGGGGGGAACACTGAAGCTTTCTTT.

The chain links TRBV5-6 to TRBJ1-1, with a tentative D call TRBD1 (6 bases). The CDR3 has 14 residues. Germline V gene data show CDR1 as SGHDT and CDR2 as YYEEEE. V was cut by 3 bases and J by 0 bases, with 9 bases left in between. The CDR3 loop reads CASSSTGMNTEAFF. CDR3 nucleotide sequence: TGTGCCAGCAGCTCGACAGGTATGAACACTGAAGCTTTCTTT.

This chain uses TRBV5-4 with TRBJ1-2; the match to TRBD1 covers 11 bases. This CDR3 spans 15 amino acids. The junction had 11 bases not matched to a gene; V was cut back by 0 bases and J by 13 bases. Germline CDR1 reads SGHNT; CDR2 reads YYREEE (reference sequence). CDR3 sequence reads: CASSLAGTGGTVFTF. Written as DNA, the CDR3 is TGTGCCAGCAGCTTGGCCGGGACAGGGGGAACTGTTTTCACCTTC.

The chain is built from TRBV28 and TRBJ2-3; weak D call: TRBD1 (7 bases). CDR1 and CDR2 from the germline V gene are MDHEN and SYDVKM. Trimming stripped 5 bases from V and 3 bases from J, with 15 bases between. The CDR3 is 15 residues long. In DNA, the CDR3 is TGTGCCAGCAGTGGCAGACAGGGAGGAACAGATACGCAGTATTTT. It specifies CASSGRQGGTDTQYF. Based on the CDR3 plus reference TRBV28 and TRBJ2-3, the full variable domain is DVKVTQSSRYLVKRTGEKVFLECVQDMDHENMFWYRQDPGLGLRLIYFSYDVKMKEKGDIPEGYSVSREKKERFSLILESASTNQTSMYLCASSGRQGGTDTQYFGPGTRLTVL.

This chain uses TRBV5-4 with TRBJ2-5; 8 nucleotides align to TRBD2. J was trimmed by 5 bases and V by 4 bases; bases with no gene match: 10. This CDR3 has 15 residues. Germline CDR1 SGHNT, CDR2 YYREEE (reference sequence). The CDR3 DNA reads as TGTGCCAGCAGCCGTTCGGGAGGGGCTGCGGAGACCCAGTACTTC. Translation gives CASSRSGGAAETQYF.

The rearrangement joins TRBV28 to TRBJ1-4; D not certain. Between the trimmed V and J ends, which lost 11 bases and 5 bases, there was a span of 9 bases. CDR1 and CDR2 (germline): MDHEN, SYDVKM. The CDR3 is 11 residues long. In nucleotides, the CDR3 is TGTGCCTCGGAGACCAATGAAAAACTGTTTTTT. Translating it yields CASETNEKLFF.

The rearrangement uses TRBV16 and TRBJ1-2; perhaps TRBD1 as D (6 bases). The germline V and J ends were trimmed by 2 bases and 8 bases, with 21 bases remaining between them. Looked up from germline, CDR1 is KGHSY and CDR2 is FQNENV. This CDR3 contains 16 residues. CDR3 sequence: CASSQTQSTGFKGYTF. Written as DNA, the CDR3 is TGTGCCAGCAGCCAAACCCAATCTACAGGGTTTAAGGGCTACACCTTC.

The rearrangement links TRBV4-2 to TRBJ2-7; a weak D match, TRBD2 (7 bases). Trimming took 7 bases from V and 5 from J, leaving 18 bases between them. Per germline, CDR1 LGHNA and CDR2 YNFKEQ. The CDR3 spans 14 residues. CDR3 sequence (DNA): TGTGCCAGCACCCTAGGGGGGGCTCGGGACGAGCAGTACTTC. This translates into CASTLGGARDEQYF.

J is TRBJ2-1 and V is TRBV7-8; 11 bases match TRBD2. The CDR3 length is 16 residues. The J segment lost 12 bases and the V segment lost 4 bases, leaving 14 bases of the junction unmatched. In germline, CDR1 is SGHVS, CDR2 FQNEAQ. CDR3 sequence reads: CASSSSTLGLAVGQFF. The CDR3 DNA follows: TGTGCCAGCAGCTCAAGCACTCTGGGACTAGCGGTCGGGCAGTTCTTC.

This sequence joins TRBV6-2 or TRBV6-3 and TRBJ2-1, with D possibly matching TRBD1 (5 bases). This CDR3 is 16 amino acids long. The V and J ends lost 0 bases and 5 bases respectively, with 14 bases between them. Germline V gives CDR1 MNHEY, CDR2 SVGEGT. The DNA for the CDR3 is TGTGCCAGCAGTTACTCGCAGGGCAGGGCCCACAATGAGCAGTTCTTC. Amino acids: CASSYSQGRAHNEQFF.

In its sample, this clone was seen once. CDR3 protein: CASRTLGSGADTQYF. CDR3 nucleotide sequence: TGTGCCAGCAGAACCTTAGGAAGCGGGGCAGATACGCAGTATTTT. The chain employs TRBV7-2 and TRBJ2-3, with 7 bases aligning to TRBD2. The CDR3 spans 15 residues. With V trimmed by 6 bases and J by 4 bases, 10 bases remained unmatched. Germline V gene data show CDR1 as SGHTA and CDR2 as FQGNSA. The full variable domain, with the rest looked up from reference TRBV7-2 and TRBJ2-3, is GAGVSQSPSNKVTEKGKDVELRCDPISGHTALYWYRQSLGQGLEFLIYFQGNSAPDKSGLPSDRFSAERTGGSVSTLTIQRTQQEDSAVYLCASRTLGSGADTQYFGPGTRLTVL.

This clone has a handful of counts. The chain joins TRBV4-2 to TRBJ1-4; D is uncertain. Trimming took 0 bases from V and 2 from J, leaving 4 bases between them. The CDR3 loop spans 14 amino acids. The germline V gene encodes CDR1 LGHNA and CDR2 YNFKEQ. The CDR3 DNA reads TGTGCCAGCAGCCAAGAACGGACTAATGAAAAACTGTTTTTT. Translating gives CASSQERTNEKLFF.

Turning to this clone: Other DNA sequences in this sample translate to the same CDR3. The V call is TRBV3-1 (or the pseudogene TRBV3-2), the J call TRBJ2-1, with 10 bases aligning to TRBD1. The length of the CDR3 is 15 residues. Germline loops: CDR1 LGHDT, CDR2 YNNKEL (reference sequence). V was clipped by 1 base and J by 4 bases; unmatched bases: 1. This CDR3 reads CASSQGTGGYNEQFF. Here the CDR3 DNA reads TGTGCCAGCAGCCAAGGGACAGGGGGATACAATGAGCAGTTCTTC.

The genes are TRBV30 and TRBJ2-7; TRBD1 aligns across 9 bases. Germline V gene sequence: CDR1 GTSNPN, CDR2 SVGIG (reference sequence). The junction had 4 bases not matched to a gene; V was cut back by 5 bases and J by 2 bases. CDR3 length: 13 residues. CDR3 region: CAWGGDRAYEQYF. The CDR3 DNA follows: TGTGCCTGGGGGGGGGACAGGGCCTACGAGCAGTACTTC.

CDR3: CASSFTGGNYGYTF. CDR3 in DNA: TGTGCCAGCAGCTTTACAGGGGGTAACTATGGCTACACCTTC. The chain joins TRBV7-2 to TRBJ1-2; 8 bases match TRBD1. The germline V gene has CDR1 SGHTA and CDR2 FQGNSA. V lost 3 bases, J lost 1 base, and 1 base stayed unmatched. The CDR3 length is 14 residues.

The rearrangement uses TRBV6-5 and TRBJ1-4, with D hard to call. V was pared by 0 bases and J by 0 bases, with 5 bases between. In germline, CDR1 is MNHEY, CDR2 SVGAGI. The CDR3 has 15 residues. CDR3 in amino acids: CASSYSGATNEKLFF. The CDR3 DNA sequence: TGTGCCAGCAGTTACTCGGGAGCAACTAATGAAAAACTGTTTTTT.